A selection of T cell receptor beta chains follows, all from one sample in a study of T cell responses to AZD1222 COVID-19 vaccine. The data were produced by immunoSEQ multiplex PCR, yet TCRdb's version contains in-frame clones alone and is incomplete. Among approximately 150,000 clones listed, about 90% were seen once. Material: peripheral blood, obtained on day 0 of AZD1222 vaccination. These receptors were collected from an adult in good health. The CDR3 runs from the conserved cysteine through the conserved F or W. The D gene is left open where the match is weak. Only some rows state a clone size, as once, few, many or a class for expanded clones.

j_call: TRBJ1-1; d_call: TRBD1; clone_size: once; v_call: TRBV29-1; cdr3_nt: TGCAGCGTTTTTACAGGGGGGACTGAAGCTTTCTTT; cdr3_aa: CSVFTGGTEAFF
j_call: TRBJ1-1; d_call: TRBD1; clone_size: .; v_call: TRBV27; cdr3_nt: TGTGCCAGCAGGCTAGGACAGGGGAACACTGAAGCTTTCTTT; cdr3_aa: CASRLGQGNTEAFF
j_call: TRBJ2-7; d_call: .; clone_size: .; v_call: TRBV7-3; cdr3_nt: TGTGCCAGCAGCTTGAGGCCGACAGGAACCTACGAGCAGTACTTC; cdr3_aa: CASSLRPTGTYEQYF
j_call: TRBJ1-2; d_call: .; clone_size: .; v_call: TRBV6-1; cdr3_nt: TGTGCCAGCAGTGAAGCGCGTCGCAGGGGAGGCTATGGCTACACCTTC; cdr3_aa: CASSEARRRGGYGYTF
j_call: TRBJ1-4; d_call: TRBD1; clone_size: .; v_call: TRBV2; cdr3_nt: TGTGCCAGCAGTGTTGGGACTGACAGGGGGTATGAAAAACTGTTTTTT; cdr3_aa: CASSVGTDRGYEKLFF
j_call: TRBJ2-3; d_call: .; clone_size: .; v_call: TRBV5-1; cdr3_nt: TGCGCCAGCAGCTTGGAGGGCAGCCCCACAGATACGCAGTATTTT; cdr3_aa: CASSLEGSPTDTQYF
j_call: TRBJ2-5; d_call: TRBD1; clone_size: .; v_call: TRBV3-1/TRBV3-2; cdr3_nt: TGTGCCAGCAGCCCAGGGACAGGGGAAGGCGAGACCCAGTACTTC; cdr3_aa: CASSPGTGEGETQYF
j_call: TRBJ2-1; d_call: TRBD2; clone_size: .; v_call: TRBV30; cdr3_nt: TGTGCCTGGAGTGTACTGGAGGACGGGAGGTTGTTCTTC; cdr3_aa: CAWSVLEDGRLFF
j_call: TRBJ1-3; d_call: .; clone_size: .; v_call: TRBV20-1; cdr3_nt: TGCAGTGCTAGAGTTAGTAACACCATATATTTT; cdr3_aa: CSARVSNTIYF
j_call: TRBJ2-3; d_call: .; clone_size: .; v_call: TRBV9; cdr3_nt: TGTGCCAGCAGCGTAAGAGATACGCAGTATTTT; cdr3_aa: CASSVRDTQYF
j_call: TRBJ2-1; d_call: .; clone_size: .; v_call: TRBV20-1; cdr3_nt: TGCAGTGCTAGTCCCGGGACCCGCTCCTACAATGAGCAGTTCTTC; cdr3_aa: CSASPGTRSYNEQFF
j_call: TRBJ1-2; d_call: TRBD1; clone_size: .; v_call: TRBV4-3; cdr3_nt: TGCGCCAGCAGCCAAGATGGGGACAGTGACACCTTC; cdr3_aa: CASSQDGDSDTF
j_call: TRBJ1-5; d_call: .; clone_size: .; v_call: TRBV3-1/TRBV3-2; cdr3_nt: TGTGCCAGCAGCCAAGATCTGGTCAATCAGCCCCAGCATTTT; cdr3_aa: CASSQDLVNQPQHF
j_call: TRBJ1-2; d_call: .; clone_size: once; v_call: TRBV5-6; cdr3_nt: TGTGCCAGCAACTTGGGGGGGGATTATGGCTACACCTTC; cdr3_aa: CASNLGGDYGYTF
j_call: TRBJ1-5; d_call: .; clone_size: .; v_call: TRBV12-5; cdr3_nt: TGTGCTAGTGGCGACACTACCGTGGGTTTCAATCAGCCCCAGCATTTT; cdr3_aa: CASGDTTVGFNQPQHF
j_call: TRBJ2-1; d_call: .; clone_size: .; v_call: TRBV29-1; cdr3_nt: TGCAGCGTTGAAGCGTACTCCTACAATGAGCAGTTCTTC; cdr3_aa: CSVEAYSYNEQFF
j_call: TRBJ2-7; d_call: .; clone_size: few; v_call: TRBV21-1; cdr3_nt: TGTGCCAGCAGCAGACACAAGCGGGGGAGCTCCTACGAGCAGTACTTC; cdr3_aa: CASSRHKRGSSYEQYF
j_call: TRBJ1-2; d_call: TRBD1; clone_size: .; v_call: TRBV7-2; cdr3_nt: TGTGCCAGCAGCCCGAGACAGGGAGGTGGCTACACCTTC; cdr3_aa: CASSPRQGGGYTF
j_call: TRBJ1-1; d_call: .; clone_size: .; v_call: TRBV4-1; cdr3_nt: TGCGCCAGCAGCCTTAACACTGAAGCTTTCTTT; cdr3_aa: CASSLNTEAFF
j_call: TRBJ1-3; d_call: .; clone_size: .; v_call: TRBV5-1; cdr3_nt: TGCGCCAGCAGGGATAGCTCTGGAAACACCATATATTTT; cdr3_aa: CASRDSSGNTIYF
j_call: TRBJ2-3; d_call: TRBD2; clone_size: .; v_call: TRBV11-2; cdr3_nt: TGTGCCAGCAGCTTAGAGCTAGCGGGAGGGCCTAGCACAGATACGCAGTATTTT; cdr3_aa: CASSLELAGGPSTDTQYF
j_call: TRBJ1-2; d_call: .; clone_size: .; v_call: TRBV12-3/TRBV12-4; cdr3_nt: TGTGCCAGCAGTGGGACAAGATCGGGCTACACCTTC; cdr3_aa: CASSGTRSGYTF
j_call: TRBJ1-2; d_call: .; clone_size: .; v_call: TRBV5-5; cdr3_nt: TGTGCCAGCAGCGCCGACATTGACTATGGCTACACCTTC; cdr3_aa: CASSADIDYGYTF
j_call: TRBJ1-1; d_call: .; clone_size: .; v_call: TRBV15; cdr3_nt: TGTGCCACCAGCCACCAGGAGAACACTGAAGCTTTCTTT; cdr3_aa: CATSHQENTEAFF
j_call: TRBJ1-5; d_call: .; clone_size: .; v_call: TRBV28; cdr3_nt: TGTGCCAGCAGTTTAAGCAGGGCCTGGACGCCCCAGCATTTT; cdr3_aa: CASSLSRAWTPQHF
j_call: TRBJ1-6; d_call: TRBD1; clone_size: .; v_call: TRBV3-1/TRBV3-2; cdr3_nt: TGTGCCAGCAGCCCAACAGGACAGGTCAATTCACCCCTCCACTTT; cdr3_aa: CASSPTGQVNSPLHF
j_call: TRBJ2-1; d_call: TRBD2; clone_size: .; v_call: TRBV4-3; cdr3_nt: TGCGCCAGCAGCCAACACCTACTAGCGGGATGGGACAATGAGCAGTTCTTC; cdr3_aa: CASSQHLLAGWDNEQFF
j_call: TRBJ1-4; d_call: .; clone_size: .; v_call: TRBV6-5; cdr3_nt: TGTGCCAGCAGTTACCCCGGTGAAAAACTGTTTTTT; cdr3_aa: CASSYPGEKLFF
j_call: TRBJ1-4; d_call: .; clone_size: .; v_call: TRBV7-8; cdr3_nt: TGTGCCAGCAGCTTAAGGCAGGGGAGATTTGGGGAAAAACTGTTTTTT; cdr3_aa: CASSLRQGRFGEKLFF
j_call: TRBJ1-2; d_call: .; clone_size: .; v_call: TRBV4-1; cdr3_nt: TGCGCCAGCAGCCCGTACGGGGGACTCTCTGGCTACACCTTC; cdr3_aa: CASSPYGGLSGYTF
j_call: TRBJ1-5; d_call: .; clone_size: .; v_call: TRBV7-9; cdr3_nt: TGTGCCAGCAGCTTAGGGCAGGGTAATAGCAATCAGCCCCAGCATTTT; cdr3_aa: CASSLGQGNSNQPQHF
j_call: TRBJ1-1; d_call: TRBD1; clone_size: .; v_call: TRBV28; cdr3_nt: TGTGCCAGCAGTCTGACAGGGGGCCGCACTGAAGCTTTCTTT; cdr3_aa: CASSLTGGRTEAFF
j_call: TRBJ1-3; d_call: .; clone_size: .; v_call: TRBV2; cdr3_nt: TGTGCCAGCAGTACCTGGGCCCCTGGAAACACCATATATTTT; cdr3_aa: CASSTWAPGNTIYF
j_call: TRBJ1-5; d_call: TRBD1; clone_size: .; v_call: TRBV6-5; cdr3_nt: TGTGCCAGCAGTAGACAGGGTAGGGGCCAGCCCCAGCATTTT; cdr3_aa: CASSRQGRGQPQHF
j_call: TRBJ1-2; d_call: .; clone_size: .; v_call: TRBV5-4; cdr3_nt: TGTGCCAGCAGCTCCCCTTCGGGGGGGAGCTATGGCTACACCTTC; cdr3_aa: CASSSPSGGSYGYTF
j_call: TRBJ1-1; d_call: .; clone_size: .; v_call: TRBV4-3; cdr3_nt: TGCGCCAGCAGCCAAGACAGCGTGACAGGCGGCTTGAACACTGAAGCTTTCTTT; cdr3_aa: CASSQDSVTGGLNTEAFF
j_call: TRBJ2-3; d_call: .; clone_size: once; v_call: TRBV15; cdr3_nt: TGTGCCACCAGCAGGGACCGAATGGGAGATACGCAGTATTTT; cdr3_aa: CATSRDRMGDTQYF
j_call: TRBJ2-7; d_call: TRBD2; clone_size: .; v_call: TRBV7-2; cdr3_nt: TGTGCCAGCAGCTTAGTACTAGCGGGAGGGCCCGAGCAGTACTTC; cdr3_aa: CASSLVLAGGPEQYF
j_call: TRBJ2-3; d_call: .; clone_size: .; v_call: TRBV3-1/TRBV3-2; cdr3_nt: TGTGCCAGCAGCCATCAGGGGTCAGATACGCAGTATTTT; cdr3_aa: CASSHQGSDTQYF
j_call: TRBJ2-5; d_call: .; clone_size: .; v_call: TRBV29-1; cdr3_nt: TGCAGCGTTGAAGATCTGGGGGAGCGTTTGTACCAGTACTTC; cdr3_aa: CSVEDLGERLYQYF
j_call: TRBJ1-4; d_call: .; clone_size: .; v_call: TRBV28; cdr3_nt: TGTGCCGCCGGGGACCCCTCTGAAAAACTGTTTTTT; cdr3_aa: CAAGDPSEKLFF
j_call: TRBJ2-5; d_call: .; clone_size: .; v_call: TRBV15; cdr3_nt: TGTGCCACCAGCAGAGATGATAGGGGGGCAGGCGAGACCCAGTACTTC; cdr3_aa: CATSRDDRGAGETQYF
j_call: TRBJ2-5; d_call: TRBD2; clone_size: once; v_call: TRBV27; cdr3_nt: TGTGCCAGCAGTTTTTCGGCTAGCGGGAGACAAGAGACCCAGTACTTC; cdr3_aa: CASSFSASGRQETQYF
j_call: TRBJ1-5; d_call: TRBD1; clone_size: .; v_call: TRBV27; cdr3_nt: TGTGCCAGCAGTTTATCGCGGGCAGGGGGCGCGAGCAATCAGCCCCAGCATTTT; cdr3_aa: CASSLSRAGGASNQPQHF
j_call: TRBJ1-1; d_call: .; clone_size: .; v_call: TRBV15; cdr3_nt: TGTGCCACCAGCAGGGCCGACATGAACACTGAAGCTTTCTTT; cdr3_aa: CATSRADMNTEAFF
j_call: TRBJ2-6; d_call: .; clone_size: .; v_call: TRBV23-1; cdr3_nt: TGCGCCAGCAGTCAATGGAACGTAGGCTCTGGGGCCAACGTCCTGACTTTC; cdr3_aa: CASSQWNVGSGANVLTF
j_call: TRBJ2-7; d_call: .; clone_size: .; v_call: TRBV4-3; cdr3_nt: TGCGCCAGCAGCCAAGGGATGCGAGGGTACGAGCAGTACTTC; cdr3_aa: CASSQGMRGYEQYF
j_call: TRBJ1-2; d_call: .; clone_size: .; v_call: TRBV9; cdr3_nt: TGTGCCAGCAGCGTAGGCCTGGGTAAATATGGCTACACCTTC; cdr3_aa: CASSVGLGKYGYTF
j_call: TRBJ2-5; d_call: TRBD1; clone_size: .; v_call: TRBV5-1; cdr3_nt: TGCGCCAGCAGCGAAGACAGGGTGCGGGACCAAGAGACCCAGTACTTC; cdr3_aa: CASSEDRVRDQETQYF
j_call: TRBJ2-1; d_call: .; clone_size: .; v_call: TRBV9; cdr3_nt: TGTGCCAGCAGCTCCCGGACTGGGAATGAGCAGTTCTTC; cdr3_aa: CASSSRTGNEQFF
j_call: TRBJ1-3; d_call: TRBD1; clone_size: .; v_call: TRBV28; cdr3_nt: TGTGCCAGCAGGGCCGGGACAGGGGGCCGGGGAGGAAACACCATATATTTT; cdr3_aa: CASRAGTGGRGGNTIYF